Below, 31 T cell receptor beta chains from the same sample are listed, as sequenced in a study of T-cell memory formation after mild COVID-19. Via MiXCR, TCRdb re-called the 5' RACE reads, giving one row per CDR3 protein. The sample lists 310,000 or so distinct CDR3 sequences, roughly 15% seen once, with roughly 23% in the top ten. The sample was PBMCs or a T cell subset sorted from them (not recorded which). The receptor source for this set is a man between 18 and 29 years old who had mild COVID-19 (a few samples of this study predate the infection). Cell type and time point are not known.

This clonotype was seen only a few times. The rearrangement joins TRBV12-3 or TRBV12-4 to TRBJ2-1, with 7 bases aligning to TRBD2. There are 15 residues in the CDR3. V was pared by 7 bases and J by 3 bases, with 9 bases of the junction left unmatched. CDR3 DNA: TGTGCCAGCATCATGAGCGCGGGGGACTACAATGAGCAGTTCTTC. Translating gives CASIMSAGDYNEQFF.

The chain uses TRBV4-3 and TRBJ1-1; TRBD1 matches 11 bases. V lost 1 base and J lost 7; bases outside the gene matches: 5. The CDR3 runs to 15 residues. The germline V gene has CDR1 LGHNA and CDR2 YSLEER. Here the CDR3 DNA reads TGCGCCAGCAGCCAAGGGACAGGGGGCGACCGTGAAGCTTTCTTT. As protein: CASSQGTGGDREAFF.

This clonotype was counted only a few times. The chain's CDR3 is CASSPGDGPGAFF. The CDR3 bases are TGTGCCAGCTCACCAGGGGACGGACCGGGAGCTTTCTTT. This sequence joins TRBV18 and TRBJ1-1; perhaps TRBD1 as D (5 bases). Germline lookup yields CDR1 KGHSH and CDR2 LQKENI. The CDR3 has 13 residues. Trimming took off 2 bases at V and 10 bases at J, with 14 bases between the two ends.

This clonotype has at least ten counts. This sequence joins TRBV3-1 and TRBJ2-7; D unresolved. V shed 1 base and J shed 3 bases, with 4 bases lying between them. CDR3 length: 12 amino acids. Germline lookup yields CDR1 LGHDT and CDR2 YNNKEL (reference sequence). CDR3 nucleotide sequence: TGTGCCAGCAGCCAAGGGGGCTACGAGCAGTACTTC. Amino acids: CASSQGGYEQYF.

The rearrangement joins TRBV14 to TRBJ1-1; D perhaps matches TRBD1 (6 bases). Trimming shortened V by 1 base and J by 2 bases, and 14 bases separated the two germline ends. CDR1 is SGHDN, CDR2 FVKESK, per germline. The CDR3 consists of 16 residues. The CDR3 loop reads CASSQVDSRTNTEAFF. Written as DNA, the CDR3 is TGTGCCAGCAGCCAAGTGGACAGCCGTACCAACACTGAAGCTTTCTTT.

There are many counts of this clonotype. The chain joins TRBV7-2 to TRBJ1-2, with D hard to call. From germline, CDR1 is SGHTA and CDR2 FQGNSA. V lost 0 bases and J lost 7, with 12 bases in between. The CDR3 length is 14 residues. CDR3 bases: TGTGCCAGCAGCTTAGCGCGCAGAGATGGTGGCTACACCTTC. This sequence encodes CASSLARRDGGYTF.

This clonotype was observed a few times. The rearrangement uses TRBV9 and TRBJ1-1; 7 bases fit TRBD1. CDR1 and CDR2 from the germline V gene are SGDLS and YYNGEE. This CDR3 is 15 amino acids long. The V gene end was trimmed by 3 bases and the J gene end by 6 bases; junction bases not matched to a gene: 11. The CDR3 here is CASSAKGGGSSEAFF. In DNA form, the CDR3 reads TGTGCCAGCAGCGCGAAGGGAGGGGGCTCGTCTGAAGCTTTCTTT.

This rearrangement joins TRBV27 to TRBJ1-1; D not resolved. CDR3 length equals 14 residues. Germline V gives CDR1 MNHEY, CDR2 SMNVEV (reference sequence). The germline V and J ends were trimmed by 7 bases and 1 base, with 13 bases remaining between them. The CDR3, as DNA: TGTGCCAGCATGACTCCCTGGGGGAACACTGAAGCTTTCTTT. Protein product: CASMTPWGNTEAFF.

This chain connects TRBV20-1 to TRBJ1-1; 7 bases map to TRBD1. The CDR3 has 13 amino acids. With V trimmed by 4 bases and J by 3 bases, 5 bases remained unmatched. Germline lookup yields CDR1 DFQATT and CDR2 SNEGSKA (reference sequence). CDR3 in DNA: TGCAGTGCTACGGGACAGCCATACACTGAAGCTTTCTTT. Its protein is CSATGQPYTEAFF.

Many counts were recorded for this clonotype. The CDR3 loop reads CASSFRATGELFF. As DNA, the CDR3 is TGTGCCAGCAGCTTCAGGGCCACCGGGGAGCTGTTTTTT. V is TRBV7-9 and J is TRBJ2-2; possibly TRBD1 for D (5 bases). Germline CDR1 SEHNR, CDR2 FQNEAQ (reference sequence). The length of the CDR3 is 13 residues. V was clipped by 3 bases and J by 4 bases, with 6 bases between them.

The table lists this clonotype with many counts. The chain uses TRBV7-3 and TRBJ2-1, with 11 bases matching TRBD2. Germline lookup yields CDR1 SGHTA and CDR2 FQGTGA. CDR3 size: 15 residues. J was trimmed by 4 bases and V by 4 bases; bases with no gene match: 3. The CDR3 protein is CASSSSGGLYNEQFF. CDR3 DNA sequence: TGTGCCAGCAGCTCTAGCGGGGGGCTGTACAATGAGCAGTTCTTC.

This chain connects TRBV9 to TRBJ1-1; D remains unclear. V shed 4 bases and J shed 1 base, with 8 bases lying between them. CDR1 is SGDLS and CDR2 is YYNGEE in the germline V gene. The CDR3 contains 13 residues. Written as DNA, the CDR3 is TGTGCCAGCAGCACCACAACGAACACTGAAGCTTTCTTT. This encodes CASSTTTNTEAFF.

This chain uses TRBV29-1 with TRBJ2-7; D unresolved. The CDR3 totals 11 residues. Germline lookup yields CDR1 SQVTM and CDR2 ANQGSEA. Trimming shortened V by 7 bases and J by 6 bases, and 13 bases separated the two germline ends. CDR3 coding DNA: TGCAGCGGACTCGTACTGGGCGAGCAGTACTTC. It encodes CSGLVLGEQYF.

This clonotype was seen at least ten times. The genes are TRBV11-1 and TRBJ2-5, with unresolved D. Trimming stripped 5 bases from V and 2 bases from J, with 18 bases between. This CDR3 has 16 residues. Germline V gene data show CDR1 as SGHAT and CDR2 as FQDESV (reference sequence). The DNA for the CDR3 is TGTGCCAGCAGCCCCTTCGTGGGGAACCCACAAGAGACCCAGTACTTC. It is translated as CASSPFVGNPQETQYF.

The rearrangement uses TRBV12-3 or TRBV12-4 and TRBJ1-3; a possible D gene is TRBD1 (6 bases). V was shortened by 1 base and J by 0 bases, with 16 bases between the two germline ends. The CDR3 contains 18 residues. CDR3 bases: TGTGCCAGCAGTTTAGAAGGGCGGGGGGCGAGCTCTGGAAACACCATATATTTT. This sequence encodes CASSLEGRGASSGNTIYF.

This clonotype was detected a few times. V and J are TRBV7-2 and TRBJ1-6; D not resolved. CDR1 is SGHTA, CDR2 FQGNSA, per germline. There are 13 residues in the CDR3. Trimming cost V 1 base and J 13 bases, with 11 bases left between them. The CDR3 is CASSLGPPAPLHF. CDR3 DNA: TGTGCCAGCAGCTTAGGACCCCCGGCGCCCCTCCACTTT.

V usage is TRBV7-9 and J usage is TRBJ2-1; the D is unclear. The V gene lost 3 bases and the J gene lost 2 bases, with 11 bases spanning the gap. In germline, CDR1 is SEHNR, CDR2 FQNEAQ (reference sequence). The CDR3 is 15 residues long. The CDR3 spells CASSFVSLAYNEQFF. CDR3 bases: TGTGCCAGCAGCTTCGTATCCCTCGCCTACAATGAGCAGTTCTTC. Together with reference TRBV7-9 and TRBJ2-1, the CDR3 gives the full variable domain: DTGVSQNPRHKITKRGQNVTFRCDPISEHNRLYWYRQTLGQGPEFLTYFQNEAQLEKSRLLSDRFSAERPKGSFSTLEIQRTEQGDSAMYLCASSFVSLAYNEQFFGPGTRLTVL.

A few counts support this clonotype. J is TRBJ1-2 and V is TRBV19, with D perhaps matching TRBD1 (6 bases). Germline V gene lookup returns CDR1 LNHDA and CDR2 SQIVND (reference sequence). This CDR3 is 17 amino acids long. The V end was cut by 4 bases, the J end by 0 bases, with 18 bases between. The CDR3 nucleotides are TGTGCCAGTAGTACCCTCCTGGGTGGGGGCCCTAACTATGGCTACACCTTC. As protein: CASSTLLGGGPNYGYTF.

In its sample, this clonotype was seen many times. The genes are TRBV7-2 and TRBJ2-5, with 7 positions matching TRBD2. Trimming removed 2 bases from V and 1 base from J; junction bases left unmatched: 4. From germline, CDR1 is SGHTA and CDR2 FQGNSA. The CDR3 is 15 amino acids. CDR3 bases: TGTGCCAGCAGCTTAACCGCGGGGGTCCAAGAGACCCAGTACTTC. Amino acids: CASSLTAGVQETQYF.

The J gene is TRBJ2-1, the V gene TRBV6-5; D unclear. V lost 5 bases and J 7 bases, leaving 6 bases between the germline ends. CDR1 and CDR2 (germline): MNHEY, SVGAGI. There are 11 residues in the CDR3. CDR3 DNA sequence: TGTGCCAGCAGTGGCTTAAATGAGCAGTTCTTC. Its translation: CASSGLNEQFF.

The chain employs TRBV9 and TRBJ1-6, with D tentatively TRBD1 (5 bases). The germline V and J ends were trimmed by 7 bases and 7 bases, with 21 bases remaining between them. This CDR3 contains 16 residues. Germline V CDR1 and CDR2: SGDLS, YYNGEE. The CDR3 bases are TGTGCCAGCTCCAGGGCAGAGGGCATGAGAAATTCACCCCTCCACTTT. Translated, it gives CASSRAEGMRNSPLHF. The variable domain in full, with the rest retrieved from reference TRBV9 and TRBJ1-6, is DSGVTQTPKHLITATGQRVTLRCSPRSGDLSVYWYQQSLDQGLQFLIQYYNGEERAKGNILERFSAQQFPDLHSELNLSSLELGDSALYFCASSRAEGMRNSPLHFGNGTRLTVT.

This clonotype was detected a few times. The rearrangement links TRBV5-5 to TRBJ2-3, with 8 bases matching TRBD2. Germline-derived CDR1 and CDR2 are SGHKS and YYEKEE (reference sequence). CDR3 length equals 19 residues. The junction had 16 bases not matched to a gene; V was cut back by 4 bases and J by 0 bases. Here the CDR3 DNA reads TGTGCCAGCAGCCCTTCGGGGTGGGGAGCGGGGGATAGCACAGATACGCAGTATTTT. It encodes CASSPSGWGAGDSTDTQYF. Full variable domain (outside the CDR3, taken from reference TRBV5-5 and TRBJ2-3): DAGVTQSPTHLIKTRGQQVTLRCSPISGHKSVSWYQQVLGQGPQFIFQYYEKEERGRGNFPDRFSARQFPNYSSELNVNALLLGDSALYLCASSPSGWGAGDSTDTQYFGPGTRLTVL.

There are a few counts of this clonotype. This sequence joins TRBV20-1 and TRBJ1-4, with TRBD1 matching over 8 bases. The CDR3 consists of 13 residues. Trimming at V came to 6 bases and at J to 4 bases, leaving 4 bases not matched to a gene. In germline, CDR1 is DFQATT, CDR2 SNEGSKA (reference sequence). The CDR3 spells CSAQTGVNEKLFF. In DNA form, the CDR3 reads TGCAGTGCCCAGACAGGGGTTAATGAAAAACTGTTTTTT.

This chain connects TRBV20-1 to TRBJ2-1; D unclear. This CDR3 contains 17 residues. V shed 6 bases and J shed 3 bases, with 24 bases lying between them. Germline loops: CDR1 DFQATT, CDR2 SNEGSKA (reference sequence). The CDR3 loop is CSAINPLPPYYYNEQFF. CDR3 coding DNA: TGCAGTGCCATAAACCCACTGCCCCCCTACTACTACAATGAGCAGTTCTTC.

V is TRBV12-3 or TRBV12-4 and J is TRBJ1-3; D is undetermined. The V end was cut by 8 bases, the J end by 8 bases, with 13 bases between. The CDR3 loop spans 12 amino acids. The CDR3 DNA sequence: TGTGCCAGCCGAACGGGCGGGGACACCATATATTTT. It encodes CASRTGGDTIYF.

The rearrangement uses TRBV7-9 and TRBJ1-5, with D perhaps TRBD1 (6 bases). Germline V lookup: CDR1 SEHNR, CDR2 FQNEAQ (reference sequence). V was pared by 4 bases and J by 8 bases, with 12 bases between. The CDR3 runs 13 residues. CDR3 amino acids: CASSSTGFEPQHF. CDR3 DNA sequence: TGTGCCAGCAGCTCAACAGGGTTTGAGCCCCAGCATTTT.

The genes are TRBV7-2 and TRBJ1-6, with a tentative D call TRBD1 (6 bases). This CDR3 contains 14 residues. Germline lookup yields CDR1 SGHTA and CDR2 FQGNSA. V lost 4 bases, J lost 10 bases, and 14 bases lay in between. This CDR3 reads CASSSWGQQSPLHF. CDR3 coding DNA: TGTGCCAGCAGCTCGTGGGGGCAGCAATCACCCCTCCACTTT.

This clonotype turned up a few times. The rearrangement uses TRBV10-3 and TRBJ1-1; D perhaps matches TRBD1 (5 bases). The length of the CDR3 is 15 residues. Per the germline V gene, CDR1 is ENHRY and CDR2 is SYGVKD. The V end was cut by 1 base, the J end by 7 bases, with 16 bases between. Written as DNA, the CDR3 is TGTGCCATCAGTGAGTTTGAGGGACTCTCGGATGAAGCTTTCTTT. Its protein product is CAISEFEGLSDEAFF.

This clonotype was detected many times. The chain carries TRBV12-3 or TRBV12-4 and TRBJ1-5; 8 bases are a match to TRBD1. V lost 6 bases, J lost 2 bases, and 3 bases stayed unmatched. The CDR3 totals 14 residues. CDR3 sequence reads: CASRDRVGNQPQHF. The CDR3 DNA sequence: TGTGCCAGCAGGGACAGGGTGGGCAATCAGCCCCAGCATTTT.

This clonotype was counted only a few times. The chain couples TRBV6-6 to TRBJ2-7; D perhaps matches TRBD2 (6 bases). Trimming cost V 5 bases and J 0 bases, with 14 bases left between them. The CDR3 spans 15 residues. Germline CDR1 is MNHNY and CDR2 is SVGAGI (reference sequence). The CDR3 nucleotides are TGTGCCAGCAGTATCTTTGGGGGGACCTCCTACGAGCAGTACTTC. It encodes CASSIFGGTSYEQYF.

The chain uses TRBV10-2 and TRBJ1-3, with no clear D. The CDR3 is 11 residues long. The V gene lost 3 bases and the J gene lost 9 bases, with 6 bases spanning the gap. Germline CDR1 and CDR2: WSHSY and SAAADI. For the CDR3, the DNA is TGCGCCAGCAGTGAAATGAGCACCATATATTTT. Protein product: CASSEMSTIYF.